These T cell receptor beta chains were read from a single sample in a study of T cells in Graves' hyperthyroidism and ophthalmopathy. Each CDR3 protein gets one entry after TCRdb re-called the multiplex PCR reads with MiXCR. The data contain a few hundred thousand distinct CDR3 sequences, 15% to 19% of them singletons. Sequenced input: blood. These receptors were obtained from a young woman with Graves' hyperthyroidism. Both conserved end residues are part of each CDR3. The D gene is left open where the match is weak. Expanded clones get a size class; other rows say once, few or many, or leave the size out.

TRBJ2-1,NA,TRBV7-9,few,TGTGCCAGCGTTTTGACTCCTTACAATGAGCAGTTCTTC,CASVLTPYNEQFF
TRBJ1-2,TRBD1,TRBV5-1,NA,TGCGCCAGCAGCACCGGACAGGGGGAGCCAGGCTACACCTTC,CASSTGQGEPGYTF
TRBJ2-3,TRBD1,TRBV15,many,TGTGCCACCCCTACTGGGACAGGGAGCGGGACAGGCGGCACAGATACGCAGTATTTT,CATPTGTGSGTGGTDTQYF
TRBJ2-1,TRBD2,TRBV7-9,many,TGTGCCAGCAGCACATCCGGGGGTAGCGGGGGTTACTCCTACAATGAGCAGTTCTTC,CASSTSGGSGGYSYNEQFF
TRBJ2-1,NA,TRBV12-3/TRBV12-4,many,TGTGCCAGCAGTGAACTAACTCGTGAGCAGTTCTTC,CASSELTREQFF
TRBJ1-6,TRBD1,TRBV18,many,TGTGCCAGCTCACCACCGGGACAGGGGTTGACAAATTCACCCCTCCACTTT,CASSPPGQGLTNSPLHF
TRBJ1-2,NA,TRBV27,many,TGTGCCAGCAGTTTATCTTCTACGGGAAGGAGCGGCTACACCTTC,CASSLSSTGRSGYTF
TRBJ1-5,NA,TRBV20-1,few,TGCAGTGCTAGTATCAATGCAGCGGAAAGCAATCAGCCCCAGCATTTT,CSASINAAESNQPQHF
TRBJ2-5,NA,TRBV19,NA,TGTGCCAGTAGGAAGAACGACAGGACACAAGAGACCCAGTACTTC,CASRKNDRTQETQYF
TRBJ1-3,NA,TRBV2,NA,TGTGCCAACAGCCCGCGTGGAAACACCATATATTTT,CANSPRGNTIYF
TRBJ2-3,TRBD2,TRBV28,many,TGTGCCAGCCATCCTAGCGGGAGGGCCACGACAGATACGCAGTATTTT,CASHPSGRATTDTQYF
TRBJ2-5,TRBD1,TRBV18,many,TGTGCCAGCTCAGGGGACAGCAAAGAGACCCAGTACTTC,CASSGDSKETQYF
TRBJ2-7,NA,TRBV12-5,NA,TGTGCTAGTGGTTTGAAAAGGAGGTACGAGCAGTACTTC,CASGLKRRYEQYF
TRBJ2-7,NA,TRBV11-2,NA,TGTGCCAGCAGCTCGGGACTTAGTACCCGATCCTACGAGCAGTACTTC,CASSSGLSTRSYEQYF
TRBJ1-6,TRBD1,TRBV6-1,NA,TGTGCCAGCAGGTCCGGGACAGGTGGTGCGAACTATAATTCACCCCTCCACTTT,CASRSGTGGANYNSPLHF
TRBJ1-1,NA,TRBV5-1,many,TGCGCCAGCAGCGTCGACGGGAACACTGAAGCTTTCTTT,CASSVDGNTEAFF
TRBJ1-1,NA,TRBV4-1,many,TGCGCCAGCAGCCAAGCCCGGGGAAGGGTCACTGAAGCTTTCTTT,CASSQARGRVTEAFF